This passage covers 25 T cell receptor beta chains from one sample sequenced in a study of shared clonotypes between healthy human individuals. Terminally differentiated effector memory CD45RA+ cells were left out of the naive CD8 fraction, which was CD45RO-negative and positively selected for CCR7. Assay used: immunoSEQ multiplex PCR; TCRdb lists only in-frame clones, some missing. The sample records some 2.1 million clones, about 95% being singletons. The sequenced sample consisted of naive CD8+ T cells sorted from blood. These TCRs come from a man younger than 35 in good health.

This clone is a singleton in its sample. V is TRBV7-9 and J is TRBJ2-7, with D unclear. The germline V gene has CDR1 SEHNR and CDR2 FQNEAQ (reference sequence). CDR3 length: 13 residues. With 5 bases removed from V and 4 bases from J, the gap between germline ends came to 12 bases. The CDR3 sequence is CASSPPWVYEQYF. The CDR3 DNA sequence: TGTGCCAGCAGCCCCCCCTGGGTATACGAGCAGTACTTC.

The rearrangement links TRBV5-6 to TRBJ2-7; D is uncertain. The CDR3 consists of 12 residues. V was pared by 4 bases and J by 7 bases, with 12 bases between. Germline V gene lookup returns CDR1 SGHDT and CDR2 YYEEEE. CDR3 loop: CASSPAGSEQYF. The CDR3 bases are TGTGCCAGCAGCCCCGCTGGCTCGGAGCAGTACTTC.

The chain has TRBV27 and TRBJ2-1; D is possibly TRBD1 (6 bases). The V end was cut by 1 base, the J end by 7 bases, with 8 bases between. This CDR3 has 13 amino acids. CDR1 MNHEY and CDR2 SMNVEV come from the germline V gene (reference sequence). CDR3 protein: CASSLYQGNEQFF. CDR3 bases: TGTGCCAGCAGTTTATACCAGGGGAATGAGCAGTTCTTC.

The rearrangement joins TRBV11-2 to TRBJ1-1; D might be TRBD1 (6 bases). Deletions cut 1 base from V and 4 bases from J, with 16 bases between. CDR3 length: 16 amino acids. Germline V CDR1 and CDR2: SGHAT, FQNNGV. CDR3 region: CASSLGPGGEVTEAFF. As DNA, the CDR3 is TGTGCCAGCAGCTTAGGTCCGGGGGGCGAGGTCACTGAAGCTTTCTTT.

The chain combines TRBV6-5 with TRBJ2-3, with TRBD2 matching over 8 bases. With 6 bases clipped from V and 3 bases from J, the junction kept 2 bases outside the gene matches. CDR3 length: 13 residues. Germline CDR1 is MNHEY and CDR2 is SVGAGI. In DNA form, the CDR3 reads TGTGCCAGCAGACTAGCGGCGACAGATACGCAGTATTTT. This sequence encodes CASRLAATDTQYF.

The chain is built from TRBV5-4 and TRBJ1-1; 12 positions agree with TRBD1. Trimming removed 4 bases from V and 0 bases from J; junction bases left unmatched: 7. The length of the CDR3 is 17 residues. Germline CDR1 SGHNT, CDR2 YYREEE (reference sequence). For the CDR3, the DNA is TGTGCCAGCAGCAGGGACAGGGGGCTGACTATGAACACTGAAGCTTTCTTT. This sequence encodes CASSRDRGLTMNTEAFF.

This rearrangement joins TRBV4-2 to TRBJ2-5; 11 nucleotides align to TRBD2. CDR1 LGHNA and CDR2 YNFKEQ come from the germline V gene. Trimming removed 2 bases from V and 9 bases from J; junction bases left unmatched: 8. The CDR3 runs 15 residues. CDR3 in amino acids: CASSQNSGGAGAQYF. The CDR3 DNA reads TGTGCCAGCAGCCAAAATAGCGGGGGGGCCGGGGCCCAGTACTTC.

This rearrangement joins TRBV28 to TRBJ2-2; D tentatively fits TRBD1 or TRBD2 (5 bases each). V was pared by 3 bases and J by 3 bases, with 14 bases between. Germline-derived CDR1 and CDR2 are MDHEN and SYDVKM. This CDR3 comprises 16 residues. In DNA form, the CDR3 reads TGTGCCAGCAGTTTTCGAGTAGTGGGGGACACCGGGGAGCTGTTTTTT. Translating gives CASSFRVVGDTGELFF.

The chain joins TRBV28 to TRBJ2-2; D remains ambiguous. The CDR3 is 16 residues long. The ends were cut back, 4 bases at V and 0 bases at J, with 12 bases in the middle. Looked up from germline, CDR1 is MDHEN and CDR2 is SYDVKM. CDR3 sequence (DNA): TGTGCCAGCAGTTCTCTATTGGAGACGAACACCGGGGAGCTGTTTTTT. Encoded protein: CASSSLLETNTGELFF.

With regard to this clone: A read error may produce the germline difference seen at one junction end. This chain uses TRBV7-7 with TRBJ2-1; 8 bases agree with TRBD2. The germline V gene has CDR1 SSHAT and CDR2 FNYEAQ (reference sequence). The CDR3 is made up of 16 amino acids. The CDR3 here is CASSLEAGLAGNEQFF. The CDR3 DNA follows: TGTGCTAGCAGCTTAGAGGCTGGACTAGCCGGTAATGAGCAGTTCTTC.

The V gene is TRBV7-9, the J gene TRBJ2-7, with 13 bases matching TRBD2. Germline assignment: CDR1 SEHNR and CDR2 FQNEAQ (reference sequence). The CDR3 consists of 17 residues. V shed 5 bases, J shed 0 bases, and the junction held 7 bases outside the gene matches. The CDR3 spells CASSPGLAGVLSYEQYF. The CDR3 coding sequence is TGTGCCAGCAGCCCCGGACTAGCGGGAGTCCTCTCCTACGAGCAGTACTTC. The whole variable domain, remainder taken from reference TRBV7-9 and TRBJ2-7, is DTGVSQNPRHKITKRGQNVTFRCDPISEHNRLYWYRQTLGQGPEFLTYFQNEAQLEKSRLLSDRFSAERPKGSFSTLEIQRTEQGDSAMYLCASSPGLAGVLSYEQYFGPGTRLTVT.

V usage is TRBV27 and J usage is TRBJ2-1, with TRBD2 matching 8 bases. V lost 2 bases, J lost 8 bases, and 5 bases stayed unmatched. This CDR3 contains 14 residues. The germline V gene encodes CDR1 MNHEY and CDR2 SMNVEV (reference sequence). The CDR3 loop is CASSLLGLVDEQFF. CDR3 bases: TGTGCCAGCAGTTTACTGGGACTAGTTGATGAGCAGTTCTTC.

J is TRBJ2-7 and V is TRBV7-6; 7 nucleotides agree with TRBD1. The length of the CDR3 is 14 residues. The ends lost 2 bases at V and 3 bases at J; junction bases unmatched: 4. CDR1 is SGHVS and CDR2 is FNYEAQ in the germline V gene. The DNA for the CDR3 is TGTGCCAGCAGCTTAAGTTCAGGGGGCTACGAGCAGTACTTC. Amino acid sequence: CASSLSSGGYEQYF.

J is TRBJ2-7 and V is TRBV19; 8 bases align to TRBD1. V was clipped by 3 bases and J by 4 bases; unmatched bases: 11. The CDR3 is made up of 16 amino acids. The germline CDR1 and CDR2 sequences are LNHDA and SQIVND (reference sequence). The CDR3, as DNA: TGTGCCAGTAGTATCGCCGGCTGGGACAGGCTATACGAGCAGTACTTC. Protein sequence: CASSIAGWDRLYEQYF.

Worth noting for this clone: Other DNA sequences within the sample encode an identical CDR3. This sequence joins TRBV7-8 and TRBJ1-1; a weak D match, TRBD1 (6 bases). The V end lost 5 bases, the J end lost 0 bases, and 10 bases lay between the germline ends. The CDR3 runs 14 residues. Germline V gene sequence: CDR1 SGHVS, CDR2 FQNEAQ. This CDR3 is CASSLTGMNTEAFF. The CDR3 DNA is TGTGCCAGCAGCCTGACAGGCATGAACACTGAAGCTTTCTTT.

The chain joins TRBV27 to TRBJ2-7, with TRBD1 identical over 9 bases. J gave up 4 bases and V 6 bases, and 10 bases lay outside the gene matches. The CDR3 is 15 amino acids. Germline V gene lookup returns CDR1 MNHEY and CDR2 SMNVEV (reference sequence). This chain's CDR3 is CASRHTGTGSYEQYF. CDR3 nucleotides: TGTGCCAGCAGACACACCGGGACAGGGAGTTACGAGCAGTACTTC.

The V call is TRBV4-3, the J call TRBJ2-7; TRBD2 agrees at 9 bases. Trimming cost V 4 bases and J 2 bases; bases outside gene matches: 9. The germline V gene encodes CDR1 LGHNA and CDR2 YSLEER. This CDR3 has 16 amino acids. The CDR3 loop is CASSPDVAGETYEQYF. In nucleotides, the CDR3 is TGCGCCAGCAGCCCAGACGTAGCGGGAGAGACCTACGAGCAGTACTTC.

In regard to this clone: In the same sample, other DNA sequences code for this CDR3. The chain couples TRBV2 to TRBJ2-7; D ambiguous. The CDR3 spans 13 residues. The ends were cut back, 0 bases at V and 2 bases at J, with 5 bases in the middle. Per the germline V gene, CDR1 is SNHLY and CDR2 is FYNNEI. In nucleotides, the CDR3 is TGTGCCAGCAGTGAAGCCTTAACCTACGAGCAGTACTTC. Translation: CASSEALTYEQYF.

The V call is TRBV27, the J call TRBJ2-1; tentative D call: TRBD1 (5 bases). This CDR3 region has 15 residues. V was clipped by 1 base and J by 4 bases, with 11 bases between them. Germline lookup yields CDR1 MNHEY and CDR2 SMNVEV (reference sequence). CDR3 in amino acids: CASSLFQGDYNEQFF. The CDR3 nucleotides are TGTGCCAGCAGTTTATTTCAGGGCGATTACAATGAGCAGTTCTTC.

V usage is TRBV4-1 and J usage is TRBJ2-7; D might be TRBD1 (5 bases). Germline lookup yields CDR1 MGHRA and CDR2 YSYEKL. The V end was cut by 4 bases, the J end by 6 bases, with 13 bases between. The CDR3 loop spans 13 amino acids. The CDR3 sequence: CASSPSGAAEQYF. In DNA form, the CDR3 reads TGCGCCAGCAGCCCTAGTGGGGCCGCCGAGCAGTACTTC.

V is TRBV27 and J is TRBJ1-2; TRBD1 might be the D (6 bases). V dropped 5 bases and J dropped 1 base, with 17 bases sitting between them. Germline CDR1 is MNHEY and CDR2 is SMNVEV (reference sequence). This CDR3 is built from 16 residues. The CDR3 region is CASSPSSGEFNYGYTF. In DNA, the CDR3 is TGTGCCAGCAGTCCCAGTTCAGGGGAATTTAACTATGGCTACACCTTC.

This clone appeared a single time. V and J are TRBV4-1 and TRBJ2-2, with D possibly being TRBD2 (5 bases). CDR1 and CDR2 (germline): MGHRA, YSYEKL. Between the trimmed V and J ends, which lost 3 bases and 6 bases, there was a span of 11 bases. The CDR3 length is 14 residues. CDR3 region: CASSQQEGAGELFF. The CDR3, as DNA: TGCGCCAGCAGCCAGCAAGAGGGCGCCGGGGAGCTGTTTTTT.

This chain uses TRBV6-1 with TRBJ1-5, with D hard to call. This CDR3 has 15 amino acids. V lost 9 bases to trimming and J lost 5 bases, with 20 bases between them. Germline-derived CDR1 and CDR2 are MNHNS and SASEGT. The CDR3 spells CASGFWAAEDQPQHF. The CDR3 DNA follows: TGTGCCAGTGGTTTCTGGGCCGCCGAGGATCAGCCCCAGCATTTT.

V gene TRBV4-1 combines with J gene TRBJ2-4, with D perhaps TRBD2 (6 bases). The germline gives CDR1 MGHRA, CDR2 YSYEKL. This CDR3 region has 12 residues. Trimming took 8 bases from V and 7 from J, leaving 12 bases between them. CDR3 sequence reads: CASLAEGNIQYF. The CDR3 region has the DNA TGCGCCAGCTTAGCGGAGGGGAACATTCAGTACTTC.

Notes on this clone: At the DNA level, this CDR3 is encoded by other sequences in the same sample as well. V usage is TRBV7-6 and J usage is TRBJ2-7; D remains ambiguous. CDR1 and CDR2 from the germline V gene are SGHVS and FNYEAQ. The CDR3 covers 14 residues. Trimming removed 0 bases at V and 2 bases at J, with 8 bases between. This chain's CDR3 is CASSLAPGTYEQYF. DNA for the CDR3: TGTGCCAGCAGCTTAGCGCCTGGGACCTACGAGCAGTACTTC.